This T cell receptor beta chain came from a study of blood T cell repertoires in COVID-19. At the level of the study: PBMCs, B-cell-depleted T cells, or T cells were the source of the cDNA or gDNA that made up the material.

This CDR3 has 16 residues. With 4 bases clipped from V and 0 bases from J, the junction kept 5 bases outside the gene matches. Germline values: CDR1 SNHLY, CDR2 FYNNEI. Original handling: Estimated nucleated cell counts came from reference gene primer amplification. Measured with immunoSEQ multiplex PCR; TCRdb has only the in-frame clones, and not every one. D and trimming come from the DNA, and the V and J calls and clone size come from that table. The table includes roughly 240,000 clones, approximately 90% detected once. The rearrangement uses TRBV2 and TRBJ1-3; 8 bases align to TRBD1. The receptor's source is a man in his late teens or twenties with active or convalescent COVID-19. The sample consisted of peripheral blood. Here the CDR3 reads CASSVARGPSGNTIYF. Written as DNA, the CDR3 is TGTGCCAGCAGTGTCGCCAGGGGGCCCTCTGGAAACACCATATATTTT.